This T cell receptor beta chain was captured in a study of blood T cells in healthy people across ages. This clonotype was observed a few times. The CDR3 is 13 amino acids. Germline V gene data show CDR1 as DFQATT and CDR2 as SNEGSKA (reference sequence). V was cut by 2 bases and J by 2 bases, with 7 bases left in between. The use of a sample-barcoded 5' primer and a J-beta primer mix characterized a second PCR of roughly 6 to 11 cycles. MiXCR was run by TCRdb on the 5' RACE reads, yielding one entry per CDR3 protein. The repertoire holds 780,000 or so distinct CDR3 sequences, with roughly three fifths as singletons.

The source is a middle-aged man in good health. This chain connects TRBV20-1 to TRBJ1-5; perhaps TRBD1 as D (6 bases). The sample consisted of blood. The CDR3 region is CSARWTGNQPQHF. In nucleotides, the CDR3 is TGCAGTGCTAGATGGACAGGCAATCAGCCCCAGCATTTT.